This entry features one T cell receptor beta chain sequence. The antigen is unknown. The CDR3 covers 14 residues. Germline V gives CDR1 SGHDT, CDR2 YYEEEE. V was clipped by 1 base and J by 5 bases, with 13 bases between them. Primers: 60 Vbeta forward and 13 Jbeta reverse. The repertoire was sequenced with immunoSEQ multiplex PCR; TCRdb's copy has only in-frame clones and lacks some. The profile shows about 100,000 clones, under 85% of them singletons. These data originate in a study of cytomegalovirus exposure and HLA in healthy donors. Study background: Previous work identified 120 million or so unique TCR beta sequences from around 200 million T cells.

Study-wide findings and caveats: For most TCR beta V segments, an earlier analysis put the productive rate at about 87% or about 30% of the time.

Sequenced: PBMCs. This receptor was obtained from a male donor in good health and CMV-seronegative. The chain has TRBV5-6 and TRBJ2-7, with D perhaps TRBD1 (5 bases). The CDR3 bases are TGTGCCAGCAGCTTGTCTAGGGGATTCCACGAGCAGTACTTC. This translates into CASSLSRGFHEQYF.